The clone carrying this TCR beta chain was seen a single time. TCRdb's table, derived via immunoSEQ multiplex PCR, lists solely in-frame clones and lacks some. Of about 21,000 clones listed, 60% to 80% are singletons. The sample originates from a study of immune evolution from preneoplasia to lung adenocarcinoma. Between the trimmed V and J ends, which lost 3 bases and 7 bases, there was a span of 14 bases. The CDR3 has 14 amino acids. The germline gives CDR1 WNHNN, CDR2 SYGVQD (reference sequence). The clonotype was recovered from a person in their sixties or seventies with lung adenocarcinoma. This sequence joins TRBV10-1 and TRBJ2-3, with D tentatively TRBD1 (5 bases). Sequenced: FFPE invasive lung adenocarcinoma tissue. The CDR3 nucleotides are TGCGCCAGCAGTGAACAAGGGGCGGAAAATACGCAGTATTTT. Translating it yields CASSEQGAENTQYF.